The T cell receptor (beta chain) under discussion was sequenced for a study of technical replicates of blood from four donors. This CDR3 region has 15 residues. V was trimmed by 0 bases and J by 5 bases, leaving 10 bases between them. The germline V gene encodes CDR1 LGHNA and CDR2 YSLEER. Generated by immunoSEQ multiplex PCR, the TCRdb table keeps only in-frame clones and is missing some. This table has about 60,000 clones, around nine tenths appearing once. The receptor's source is a human donor in good health. Some clones in this sample may be carry-over from other donors' samples. Material for sequencing was PBMCs. This chain links TRBV4-3 with TRBJ2-2; D remains ambiguous. The CDR3 region has the DNA TGCGCCAGCAGCCAAGACTACAGAAGTACCGGGGAGCTGTTTTTT. Translation gives CASSQDYRSTGELFF.